The next 25 T cell receptor beta chains were all read from a single sample in a study of Tregs in tolerant kidney transplant recipients. TCRdb's copy holds only in-frame clones and misses some; the assay was immunoSEQ multiplex PCR. Seen here are around 78,000 clones, around 90% observed once, and the top ten hold approximately 0.33%. The sequencing used Tregs from blood, collected before the transplant. The receptors shown here come from a human donor who received a combined kidney and bone marrow transplant.

The chain employs TRBV25-1 and TRBJ1-2; the D is unclear. V was pared by 1 base and J by 8 bases, with 11 bases between. The germline V gene encodes CDR1 MGHDK and CDR2 SYGVNS. The CDR3 loop spans 13 amino acids. The CDR3 here is CASSEWADGGYTF. The CDR3 DNA is TGTGCCAGCAGTGAATGGGCGGACGGCGGCTACACCTTC.

J is TRBJ1-2 and V is TRBV4-1; 8 bases line up with TRBD1. Losses at the gene ends were 1 base for V and 7 bases for J; bases not matched to a gene: 8. This CDR3 has 15 amino acids. Germline lookup yields CDR1 MGHRA and CDR2 YSYEKL. Here the CDR3 reads CASSQGNRGEGGYTF. The CDR3 DNA reads TGCGCCAGCAGCCAAGGGAACAGGGGGGAGGGTGGCTACACCTTC.

The chain links TRBV19 to TRBJ2-5, with D perhaps TRBD1 or TRBD2 (5 bases each). The last part of the DNA fits TRBJ2-7 better; the J call may be wrong. The germline V gene has CDR1 LNHDA and CDR2 SQIVND (reference sequence). The CDR3 covers 15 residues. CDR3 in amino acids: CASRDGTQSSYEQYF. In DNA form, the CDR3 reads TGTGCCAGTAGGGACGGGACGCAGAGCTCCTACGAGCAGTACTTC.

The chain carries TRBV5-1 and TRBJ2-4, with 12 positions matching TRBD1. The V gene end was trimmed by 0 bases and the J gene end by 8 bases; junction bases not matched to a gene: 6. The germline gives CDR1 SGHRS, CDR2 YFSETQ. This CDR3 has 16 amino acids. The CDR3 DNA reads TGCGCCAGCAGCTTGGCCGGGACAGGGGGCGTAGACATTCAGTACTTC. Translation gives CASSLAGTGGVDIQYF.

The rearrangement joins TRBV18 to TRBJ1-1; D is unclear. Trimming cost V 0 bases and J 0 bases, with 8 bases left between them. Germline V gives CDR1 KGHSH, CDR2 LQKENI. The CDR3 totals 15 residues. CDR3 DNA sequence: TGTGCCAGCTCACCACCGGGAGCTATGAACACTGAAGCTTTCTTT. This encodes CASSPPGAMNTEAFF.

This chain joins TRBV5-1 and TRBJ2-7, with D possibly matching TRBD1 (5 bases). The CDR3 has 14 residues. Per germline, CDR1 SGHRS and CDR2 YFSETQ. V lost 2 bases, J lost 3 bases, and 12 bases lay in between. CDR3 residues: CASSLEQADYEQYF. The DNA for the CDR3 is TGCGCCAGCAGCTTAGAACAGGCGGACTACGAGCAGTACTTC.

The genes are TRBV28 and TRBJ2-7; no clear D. Trimming cost V 3 bases and J 0 bases, with 9 bases left between them. CDR1 is MDHEN, CDR2 SYDVKM, per germline. The CDR3 is made up of 14 amino acids. The CDR3 coding sequence is TGTGCCAGCAGTTTGGCGACCCTCTCCTACGAGCAGTACTTC. Its translation is CASSLATLSYEQYF. Using reference TRBV28 and TRBJ2-7 for the parts outside the CDR3, the full variable domain is DVKVTQSSRYLVKRTGEKVFLECVQDMDHENMFWYRQDPGLGLRLIYFSYDVKMKEKGDIPEGYSVSREKKERFSLILESASTNQTSMYLCASSLATLSYEQYFGPGTRLTVT.

The chain recombines TRBV7-2 with TRBJ1-2; TRBD1 matches at 7 bases. There are 17 residues in the CDR3. The junction had 15 bases not matched to a gene; V was cut back by 3 bases and J by 5 bases. In germline, CDR1 is SGHTA, CDR2 FQGNSA. Here the CDR3 reads CASSFGTAFTVKYGYTF. CDR3 coding DNA: TGTGCCAGCAGCTTCGGGACAGCTTTTACTGTTAAATATGGCTACACCTTC. Full variable domain (remainder filled in from reference TRBV7-2 and TRBJ1-2): GAGVSQSPSNKVTEKGKDVELRCDPISGHTALYWYRQSLGQGLEFLIYFQGNSAPDKSGLPSDRFSAERTGGSVSTLTIQRTQQEDSAVYLCASSFGTAFTVKYGYTFGSGTRLTVV.

CDR3 loop: CASSFVETLEINWNTGELFF. CDR3 DNA: TGTGCCAGCAGCTTTGTGGAAACCCTGGAGATAAACTGGAACACCGGGGAGCTGTTTTTT. This chain joins TRBV7-6 and TRBJ2-2; D is unclear. Trimming stripped 3 bases from V and 1 base from J, with 24 bases between. Germline-derived CDR1 and CDR2 are SGHVS and FNYEAQ. The CDR3 totals 20 residues.

The chain links TRBV11-2 to TRBJ1-1; a possible D gene is TRBD1 (6 bases). CDR3 length equals 12 residues. CDR1 is SGHAT, CDR2 FQNNGV, per germline. The V end lost 2 bases, the J end lost 7 bases, and 8 bases lay between the germline ends. DNA of the CDR3: TGTGCCAGCAGCTTATTGACAGGTGAAGCTTTCTTT. This gives the protein CASSLLTGEAFF. Full variable domain (remainder filled in from reference TRBV11-2 and TRBJ1-1): EAGVAQSPRYKIIEKRQSVAFWCNPISGHATLYWYQQILGQGPKLLIQFQNNGVVDDSQLPKDRFSAERLKGVDSTLKIQPAKLEDSAVYLCASSLLTGEAFFGQGTRLTVV.

The gene calls are TRBV28 and TRBJ2-3; D call uncertain. Germline CDR1 reads MDHEN; CDR2 reads SYDVKM. CDR3 length: 12 residues. V gave up 6 bases and J gave up 0 bases, with 4 bases separating them. CDR3 protein: CASRKSTDTQYF. The CDR3 DNA reads TGTGCCAGCAGAAAAAGCACAGATACGCAGTATTTT.

The chain combines TRBV6-1 with TRBJ1-5; D unresolved. Trimming removed 6 bases from V and 0 bases from J, with 9 bases in between. The CDR3 has 14 residues. Germline V lookup: CDR1 MNHNS, CDR2 SASEGT. CDR3 residues: CASRLGYSNQPQHF. The CDR3 DNA is TGTGCCAGCAGATTGGGCTATAGCAATCAGCCCCAGCATTTT.

This rearrangement joins TRBV11-2 to TRBJ2-1, with a tentative D call TRBD1 (5 bases). The CDR3 is made up of 14 amino acids. Germline V gene lookup returns CDR1 SGHAT and CDR2 FQNNGV. V dropped 0 bases and J dropped 5 bases, with 8 bases sitting between them. The DNA for the CDR3 is TGTGCCAGCAGCTTAGATCAGGGTCACAATGAGCAGTTCTTC. This sequence encodes CASSLDQGHNEQFF.

In its sample, this clone was seen once. The V call is TRBV5-1, the J call TRBJ2-1; 9 bases are a match to TRBD2. The CDR3 contains 14 residues. The J segment lost 12 bases and the V segment lost 4 bases, leaving 11 bases of the junction unmatched. CDR1 is SGHRS, CDR2 YFSETQ, per germline. The CDR3 spells CASSLAGPSNGQFF. The CDR3 nucleotides read TGCGCCAGCAGCCTAGCGGGACCCTCTAACGGGCAGTTCTTC. The full variable domain, in which reference TRBV5-1 and TRBJ2-1 provide the parts outside the CDR3, is KAGVTQTPRYLIKTRGQQVTLSCSPISGHRSVSWYQQTPGQGLQFLFEYFSETQRNKGNFPGRFSGRQFSNSRSEMNVSTLELGDSALYLCASSLAGPSNGQFFGPGTRLTVL.

This chain links TRBV2 with TRBJ1-5, with D possibly matching TRBD1 (5 bases). V lost 3 bases and J 2 bases, leaving 8 bases between the germline ends. The CDR3 is 14 amino acids. CDR1 is SNHLY and CDR2 is FYNNEI in the germline V gene. The CDR3 nucleotides read TGTGCCAGCAGTGATGGCAGGGGCAATCAGCCCCAGCATTTT. This sequence encodes CASSDGRGNQPQHF.

The chain couples TRBV7-3 to TRBJ2-1; D remains unclear. Germline loops: CDR1 SGHTA, CDR2 FQGTGA. Trimming pared 3 bases from V and 3 bases from J, leaving 9 bases between. The CDR3 spans 14 residues. For the CDR3, the DNA is TGTGCCAGCAGCTTGGGCGGACGCTACAATGAGCAGTTCTTC. Encoded protein: CASSLGGRYNEQFF.

The chain employs TRBV5-4 and TRBJ2-5, with 8 bases matching TRBD1. CDR1 and CDR2 (germline): SGHNT, YYREEE (reference sequence). The CDR3 loop spans 16 amino acids. V trimming: 2 bases; J trimming: 4 bases; junction bases outside the gene matches: 10. CDR3 loop: CASSFGQGTGRETQYF. DNA for the CDR3: TGTGCCAGCAGCTTCGGACAGGGAACAGGTCGAGAGACCCAGTACTTC.

The rearrangement links TRBV10-2 to TRBJ2-7, with D tentatively TRBD1 (5 bases). Between the trimmed V and J ends, which lost 2 bases and 1 base, there was a span of 6 bases. CDR1 WSHSY and CDR2 SAAADI come from the germline V gene. This CDR3 has 13 amino acids. The CDR3 nucleotides are TGCGCCAGCAGTGAGCAGGGTTCCTACGAGCAGTACTTC. This translates into CASSEQGSYEQYF.

This chain connects TRBV7-3 to TRBJ1-1, with D unclear. Germline CDR1 is SGHTA and CDR2 is FQGTGA. The CDR3 spans 13 residues. V was clipped by 5 bases and J by 0 bases, with 7 bases between them. The CDR3 here is CASSANMNTEAFF. The CDR3 DNA reads as TGTGCCAGCAGCGCGAATATGAACACTGAAGCTTTCTTT.

V usage is TRBV27 and J usage is TRBJ1-2; no clear D gene. Germline values: CDR1 MNHEY, CDR2 SMNVEV (reference sequence). The V end lost 4 bases, the J end lost 4 bases, and 10 bases lay between the germline ends. This CDR3 comprises 13 residues. The CDR3 loop reads CASSSWPLYGYTF. CDR3 DNA: TGTGCCAGCAGTTCGTGGCCGCTCTATGGCTACACCTTC.

The count of this clone is one. DNA of the CDR3: TGTGCCAGTAGTGCAGGTGGGGTCCACTACAATGAGCAGTTCTTC. It is translated as CASSAGGVHYNEQFF. The chain combines TRBV19 with TRBJ2-1; D gene unclear. CDR1 and CDR2 (germline): LNHDA, SQIVND (reference sequence). V was trimmed by 5 bases and J by 3 bases, leaving 14 bases between them. The CDR3 has 15 amino acids.

The J gene is TRBJ2-5, the V gene TRBV7-3; the match to TRBD1 covers 12 bases. V shed 2 bases and J 5 bases; nucleotides not matched to a gene: 3. The germline gives CDR1 SGHTA, CDR2 FQGTGA. This CDR3 comprises 15 residues. The CDR3 region has the DNA TGTGCCAGCAGCTTAGGGACAGGGGGCCGGGAGACCCAGTACTTC. It yields the protein CASSLGTGGRETQYF.

V and J are TRBV19 and TRBJ1-5, with unresolved D. The CDR3 has 14 residues. Germline loops: CDR1 LNHDA, CDR2 SQIVND (reference sequence). V was clipped by 6 bases and J by 5 bases, with 14 bases between them. This CDR3 reads CASRDNHGDQPQHF. The CDR3 nucleotides read TGTGCCAGTAGAGACAATCATGGAGATCAGCCCCAGCATTTT.

V gene TRBV29-1 combines with J gene TRBJ1-2; no reliable D call. The CDR3 contains 12 residues. Trimming cost V 7 bases and J 2 bases, with 11 bases left between them. Germline CDR1 and CDR2: SQVTM and ANQGSEA. The CDR3 DNA follows: TGCAGCGCCGGAGAGCAAAACTATGGCTACACCTTC. Residues: CSAGEQNYGYTF.

The count of this clone is one. The chain employs TRBV7-9 and TRBJ2-5; 14 nucleotides line up with TRBD2. The J call is uncertain, as TRBJ2-7 better fits the DNA end. CDR3 length: 16 residues. Germline V gene data show CDR1 as SEHNR and CDR2 as FQNEAQ (reference sequence). The CDR3 is CASSPLGTSGSSEQYF. The CDR3 coding sequence is TGTGCCAGCAGCCCACTTGGGACTAGCGGGAGCTCCGAGCAGTACTTC.